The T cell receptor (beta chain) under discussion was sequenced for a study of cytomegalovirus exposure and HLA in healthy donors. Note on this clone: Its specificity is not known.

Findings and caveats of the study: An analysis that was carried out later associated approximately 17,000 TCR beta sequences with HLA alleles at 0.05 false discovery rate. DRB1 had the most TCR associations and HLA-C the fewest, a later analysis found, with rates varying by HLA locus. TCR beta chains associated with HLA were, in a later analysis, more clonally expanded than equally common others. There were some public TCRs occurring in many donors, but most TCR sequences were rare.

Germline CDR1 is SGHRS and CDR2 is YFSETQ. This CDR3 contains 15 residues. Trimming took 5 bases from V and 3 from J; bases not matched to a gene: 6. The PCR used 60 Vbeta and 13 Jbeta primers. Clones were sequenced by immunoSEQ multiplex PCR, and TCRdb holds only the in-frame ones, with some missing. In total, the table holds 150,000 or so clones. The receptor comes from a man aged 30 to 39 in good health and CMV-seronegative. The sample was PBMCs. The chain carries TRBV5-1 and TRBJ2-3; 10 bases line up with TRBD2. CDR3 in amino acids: CASSTSGDITDTQYF. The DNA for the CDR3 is TGCGCCAGCAGTACTAGCGGGGATATTACAGATACGCAGTATTTT.